This TCR beta chain originates from a study of blood T cells in healthy people across ages. Trimming took off 3 bases at V and 4 bases at J, with 9 bases between the two ends. The length of the CDR3 is 13 residues. Germline V gene data show CDR1 as SGHTA and CDR2 as FQGNSA. This clonotype occurred a few times. Its matching antigen is unknown. The study, taken as a whole, reports: A greater number of naive CD4+ cells and higher diversity distinguished long-lived donors from aged donors. Donor CMV infection status was unknown, possibly confounding age-related changes in expanded clonotypes.

Primed by a sample-barcoded 5' primer and a J-beta primer mix, a second PCR proceeded for about 6 to 12 cycles. TCRdb re-analysed the 5' RACE reads in MiXCR, keeping a single row per CDR3 protein. This repertoire shows hundreds of thousands of distinct CDR3 sequences, nearly 60% found once; its top ten account for around 22%. This receptor was obtained from a man between 25 and 39 years old in good health. The sample comprised blood. This sequence joins TRBV7-2 and TRBJ2-5; the D gene could be TRBD1 or TRBD2 (5 bases each). CDR3 loop: CASSFLGRETQYF. In DNA, the CDR3 is TGTGCCAGCAGCTTCCTGGGACGAGAGACCCAGTACTTC.